The clone carrying this TCR beta chain was seen a single time. This CDR3 is 18 amino acids long. V lost 0 bases to trimming and J lost 0 bases; unmatched junction nucleotides: 12. Per the germline V gene, CDR1 is SGHRS and CDR2 is YFSETQ. The data derive from a study of CD8 T cells in Susac syndrome. Reverse transcription used 0.5 to 1 ug RNA and random hexamers. From the immunoSEQ multiplex PCR reads, TCRdb called clonotypes with MiXCR, one entry per CDR3 protein. The table shows roughly 150,000 distinct CDR3 sequences, with around 94% occurring only once. The source material was CD4+ T cells from PBMCs. This sequence joins TRBV5-1 and TRBJ2-7; TRBD2 matches 7 bases. This sequence was found in a human donor with multiple sclerosis. The chain's CDR3 is CASSLAGAAGLNSYEQYF. In DNA, the CDR3 is TGCGCCAGCAGCTTGGCCGGTGCAGCGGGACTAAACTCCTACGAGCAGTACTTC. The full variable domain, in which reference TRBV5-1 and TRBJ2-7 provide the parts outside the CDR3, is KAGVTQTPRYLIKTRGQQVTLSCSPISGHRSVSWYQQTPGQGLQFLFEYFSETQRNKGNFPGRFSGRQFSNSRSEMNVSTLELGDSALYLCASSLAGAAGLNSYEQYFGPGTRLTVT.